The 23 T cell receptor beta chains below all came from one sample that was sequenced in a study of blood T cell repertoires in COVID-19. The assay was immunoSEQ multiplex PCR, and TCRdb's table has in-frame clones only and misses some. Among roughly 350,000 clones listed, around nine tenths were seen once. The sequenced material came from peripheral blood. The source of these receptors is a woman in her sixties or seventies with COVID-19, enrolled during active disease.

The chain carries TRBV30 and TRBJ1-2; the D gene is possibly TRBD1 (6 bases). Trimming left V 0 bases short and J 8 bases short, with 19 bases between. The CDR3 is made up of 15 amino acids. Germline V gene lookup returns CDR1 GTSNPN and CDR2 SVGIG (reference sequence). The CDR3 loop reads CAWSVWGHLVGGYTF. DNA of the CDR3: TGTGCCTGGAGTGTATGGGGACATTTGGTAGGAGGCTACACCTTC.

This rearrangement joins TRBV2 to TRBJ2-3, with 9 positions matching TRBD1. J lost 3 bases, V lost 8 bases, and 9 bases had no gene match. Per germline, CDR1 SNHLY and CDR2 FYNNEI. The CDR3 extends over 15 amino acids. In DNA form, the CDR3 reads TGTGCCAGCGGTCGGACAGGGGAACGTACAGATACGCAGTATTTT. Translating it yields CASGRTGERTDTQYF.

There are a few counts of this clone. The chain carries TRBV19 and TRBJ1-2, with D uncertain. Germline lookup yields CDR1 LNHDA and CDR2 SQIVND (reference sequence). The CDR3 has 15 amino acids. The V and J ends lost 1 base and 7 bases respectively, with 16 bases between them. This chain's CDR3 is CASSIGTVVLLGYTF. The DNA of the CDR3 is TGTGCCAGTAGTATAGGTACAGTAGTCCTCCTTGGCTACACCTTC.

The gene calls are TRBV19 and TRBJ1-2; no reliable D call. CDR3 length equals 12 residues. The germline V and J ends were trimmed by 7 bases and 8 bases, with 14 bases remaining between them. Germline V lookup: CDR1 LNHDA, CDR2 SQIVND (reference sequence). The CDR3 loop reads CASMAGSRGYTF. As DNA, the CDR3 is TGTGCCAGTATGGCGGGGTCGCGGGGCTACACCTTC.

The chain combines TRBV5-1 with TRBJ1-1, with D perhaps TRBD1 (6 bases). Germline CDR1 reads SGHRS; CDR2 reads YFSETQ. CDR3 length: 14 residues. Trimming removed 1 base from V and 11 bases from J, with 18 bases in between. The DNA of the CDR3 is TGCGCCAGCAGCTTGCTGACAGGCGGCGAGTATGCTTTCTTT. Residues: CASSLLTGGEYAFF.

This clone occurred a few times. This sequence joins TRBV14 and TRBJ1-1; no reliable D call. V was pared by 6 bases and J by 1 base, with 9 bases between. The CDR3 has 13 residues. Germline CDR1 SGHDN, CDR2 FVKESK. The CDR3 protein is CASREQRNTEAFF. CDR3 sequence (DNA): TGTGCCAGCAGGGAACAGAGGAACACTGAAGCTTTCTTT.

V gene TRBV3-1 (or the pseudogene TRBV3-2) combines with J gene TRBJ2-5; 11 bases agree with TRBD2. The CDR3 consists of 16 residues. Germline V gene data show CDR1 as LGHDT and CDR2 as YNNKEL (reference sequence). V shed 9 bases, J shed 1 base, and the junction held 10 bases outside the gene matches. The CDR3 reads CASTSSGGTFQETQYF. Written as DNA, the CDR3 is TGTGCCAGTACCTCTAGCGGGGGGACTTTCCAAGAGACCCAGTACTTC.

A single count supports this clone. V usage is TRBV12-3 or TRBV12-4 and J usage is TRBJ2-7; D unclear. The CDR3 sequence is 13 residues long. V lost 3 bases to trimming and J lost 4 bases, with 10 bases between them. The CDR3 loop reads CASSFGPAYEQYF. CDR3 bases: TGTGCCAGCAGTTTTGGCCCCGCTTACGAGCAGTACTTC.

The chain couples TRBV7-9 to TRBJ1-2, with a possible D match to TRBD1 (5 bases). V gave up 1 base and J gave up 1 base, with 10 bases separating them. The germline gives CDR1 SEHNR, CDR2 FQNEAQ (reference sequence). CDR3 length: 15 residues. Here the CDR3 DNA reads TGTGCCAGCAGCTTAGGGGGCGGTGGTAACTATGGCTACACCTTC. This translates into CASSLGGGGNYGYTF.

V usage is TRBV7-3 and J usage is TRBJ2-3, with D possibly TRBD1 on 6 matching bases. Germline V gives CDR1 SGHTA, CDR2 FQGTGA. The V and J ends lost 5 bases and 0 bases respectively, with 12 bases between them. This CDR3 spans 15 amino acids. CDR3 nucleotides: TGTGCCAGCAGCGAAGGGGGTTTTAGCACAGATACGCAGTATTTT. Protein sequence: CASSEGGFSTDTQYF.

V and J are TRBV5-4 and TRBJ2-5, with 12 positions matching TRBD2. CDR1 and CDR2 from the germline V gene are SGHNT and YYREEE (reference sequence). This CDR3 has 16 residues. The V segment lost 4 bases and the J segment 1 base; nucleotides outside the gene matches: 5. This chain's CDR3 is CASSRLAGGFQETQYF. The CDR3 DNA reads TGTGCCAGCAGCCGGCTAGCGGGGGGGTTCCAAGAGACCCAGTACTTC.

This clone was detected only a few times. The chain joins TRBV10-3 to TRBJ1-2; D call uncertain. Germline V gives CDR1 ENHRY, CDR2 SYGVKD. Trimming removed 10 bases at V and 3 bases at J, with 12 bases between. This CDR3 spans 12 amino acids. The CDR3 sequence: CATRPGDYGYTF. The CDR3, as DNA: TGTGCCACCCGCCCGGGTGACTATGGCTACACCTTC.

The J gene is TRBJ1-2, the V gene TRBV2, with D perhaps matching TRBD1 (6 bases). The V and J ends lost 7 bases and 3 bases respectively, with 9 bases between them. The CDR3 spans 12 residues. Germline-derived CDR1 and CDR2 are SNHLY and FYNNEI. CDR3 sequence (DNA): TGTGCCAGCAACAGGGACGACTATGGCTACACCTTC. Residues: CASNRDDYGYTF.

The rearrangement uses TRBV19 and TRBJ2-3; 8 nucleotides agree with TRBD1. The V segment lost 11 bases and the J segment 4 bases; nucleotides outside the gene matches: 11. This CDR3 has 14 residues. CDR1 is LNHDA, CDR2 SQIVND, per germline (reference sequence). The CDR3 bases are TGTGCCTCTAGAGGCAGGGGGCCCCCAGATACGCAGTATTTT. As protein: CASRGRGPPDTQYF.

This chain connects TRBV5-6 to TRBJ1-2; 8 bases fit TRBD1. Germline CDR1 reads SGHDT; CDR2 reads YYEEEE. With 4 bases clipped from V and 2 bases from J, the junction kept 10 bases outside the gene matches. The CDR3 length is 16 residues. The CDR3 DNA follows: TGTGCCAGCAGCACGGACAGGGTGGGGATCAACTATGGCTACACCTTC. Protein sequence: CASSTDRVGINYGYTF. Full variable domain (remainder filled in from reference TRBV5-6 and TRBJ1-2): DAGVTQSPTHLIKTRGQQVTLRCSPKSGHDTVSWYQQALGQGPQFIFQYYEEEERQRGNFPDRFSGHQFPNYSSELNVNALLLGDSALYLCASSTDRVGINYGYTFGSGTRLTVV.

The rearrangement joins TRBV5-1 to TRBJ1-1; D is perhaps TRBD1 (5 bases). Trimming shortened V by 5 bases and J by 7 bases, and 15 bases separated the two germline ends. The V gene's germline CDR1 is SGHRS and CDR2 YFSETQ. This CDR3 comprises 13 residues. This CDR3 is CASRIGVFGEAFF. The DNA for the CDR3 is TGCGCCAGCAGGATAGGGGTATTCGGTGAAGCTTTCTTT.

J is TRBJ2-5 and V is TRBV23-1, with D tentatively TRBD1 (6 bases). TRBV23-1 counts as an open reading frame of uncertain function. The CDR3 length is 15 residues. Trimming stripped 8 bases from V and 0 bases from J, with 16 bases between. CDR3 residues: CASFGGRADQETQYF. As DNA, the CDR3 is TGCGCCAGCTTTGGGGGCAGGGCGGACCAAGAGACCCAGTACTTC.

The gene calls are TRBV3-1 (or the pseudogene TRBV3-2) and TRBJ1-2; the match to TRBD1 covers 7 bases. CDR1 and CDR2 (germline): LGHDT, YNNKEL (reference sequence). V gave up 4 bases and J gave up 2 bases; unmatched junction bases: 10. The CDR3 is 16 residues long. CDR3 amino acids: CASSLYRDRTNYGYTF. CDR3 bases: TGTGCCAGCAGCCTATACCGGGACAGAACAAACTATGGCTACACCTTC.

J is TRBJ2-5 and V is TRBV11-3; D may be TRBD2 (5 bases). CDR1 SGHNT and CDR2 YENEEA come from the germline V gene. This CDR3 comprises 13 residues. V gave up 0 bases and J gave up 3 bases, with 5 bases separating them. The chain's CDR3 is CASSLDGEETQYF. CDR3 sequence (DNA): TGTGCCAGCAGCTTAGACGGGGAAGAGACCCAGTACTTC.

The V gene is TRBV19, the J gene TRBJ1-1, with D tentatively TRBD1 (6 bases). Trimming pared 7 bases from V and 6 bases from J, leaving 15 bases between. The CDR3 extends over 13 amino acids. Per germline, CDR1 LNHDA and CDR2 SQIVND (reference sequence). CDR3 nucleotide sequence: TGTGCCAGTATCTCGGACAGCGAAGCTGAAGCTTTCTTT. This encodes CASISDSEAEAFF.

V usage is TRBV6-2 or TRBV6-3 and J usage is TRBJ1-2, with 9 nucleotides matching TRBD1. This CDR3 spans 15 amino acids. J was trimmed by 3 bases and V by 2 bases; bases with no gene match: 4. Germline V gene sequence: CDR1 MNHEY, CDR2 SVGEGT. This chain's CDR3 is CASSYTGGAYYGYTF. The CDR3 region has the DNA TGTGCCAGCAGTTACACAGGGGGCGCGTACTATGGCTACACCTTC.

V and J are TRBV10-2 and TRBJ1-1, with D maybe TRBD1 (5 bases). This CDR3 has 14 residues. The germline gives CDR1 WSHSY, CDR2 SAAADI. V was clipped by 5 bases and J by 2 bases, with 12 bases between them. This CDR3 is CASSYQGKNTEAFF. The CDR3 bases are TGCGCCAGCAGTTATCAGGGTAAAAACACTGAAGCTTTCTTT.

This clone was observed a single time. This chain joins TRBV19 and TRBJ1-1; 9 nucleotides line up with TRBD1. The CDR3 has 16 amino acids. Losses at the gene ends were 5 bases for V and 4 bases for J; bases not matched to a gene: 11. Per germline, CDR1 LNHDA and CDR2 SQIVND (reference sequence). DNA of the CDR3: TGTGCCAGTAGTGTAGGTACAGGGGGCTGGGGCACTGAAGCTTTCTTT. Its protein product is CASSVGTGGWGTEAFF. Filled out from reference TRBV19 and TRBJ1-1, the complete variable domain reads DGGITQSPKYLFRKEGQNVTLSCEQNLNHDAMYWYRQDPGQGLRLIYYSQIVNDFQKGDIAEGYSVSREKKESFPLTVTSAQKNPTAFYLCASSVGTGGWGTEAFFGQGTRLTVV.